Listed below are T cell receptor beta chains from one sample, sequenced in a study of T-cell memory formation after mild COVID-19. One entry per CDR3 protein results from TCRdb running MiXCR on the 5' RACE reads. The sample includes some 45,000 distinct CDR3 sequences, 25% to 35% of them seen just once. The specimen sequenced was PBMCs or a T cell subset sorted from them (not recorded which). The receptors shown here come from a man aged 18 to 29 who had mild COVID-19 (a few samples of this study predate the infection). Cell type and time point are not known. The CDR3 runs from the conserved cysteine through the conserved F or W. Fields, in order: J gene, D gene, clone size, V gene, CDR3 protein, CDR3 DNA. The D gene is left open where the match is weak. Not every row has a clone size; where given, it reads once, few, many or a size class.

j_gene: TRBJ2-5; d_gene: NA; abundance: once; v_gene: TRBV6-5; CDR3aa: CASTYGRTQYF; CDR3nt: TGTGCCAGCACCTACGGCAGGACCCAGTACTTC
j_gene: TRBJ2-5; d_gene: NA; abundance: NA; v_gene: TRBV4-1; CDR3aa: CASSQEGMETQYF; CDR3nt: TGCGCCAGCAGCCAAGAAGGGATGGAGACCCAGTACTTC
j_gene: TRBJ2-7; d_gene: TRBD2; abundance: NA; v_gene: TRBV7-2; CDR3aa: CASSLSGLVTYEQYF; CDR3nt: TGTGCCAGCAGCTTATCCGGACTAGTTACCTACGAGCAGTACTTC
j_gene: TRBJ2-3; d_gene: NA; abundance: few; v_gene: TRBV13; CDR3aa: CASSLGVRLEDTQYF; CDR3nt: TGTGCCAGCAGCTTAGGTGTCCGACTGGAAGATACGCAGTATTTT
j_gene: TRBJ2-7; d_gene: TRBD2; abundance: few; v_gene: TRBV13; CDR3aa: CASSRVWRGASLDEQYF; CDR3nt: TGTGCCAGCAGCCGTGTGTGGCGGGGGGCCTCCTTGGACGAGCAGTACTTC
j_gene: TRBJ1-1; d_gene: TRBD1; abundance: NA; v_gene: TRBV6-5; CDR3aa: CASSRGTTEAFF; CDR3nt: TGTGCCAGCAGCAGGGGGACCACTGAAGCTTTCTTT
j_gene: TRBJ2-5; d_gene: TRBD2; abundance: few; v_gene: TRBV10-2; CDR3aa: CASSEFGTSGNQETQYF; CDR3nt: TGCGCCAGCAGTGAGTTTGGGACTAGCGGAAACCAAGAGACCCAGTACTTC
j_gene: TRBJ2-7; d_gene: NA; abundance: few; v_gene: TRBV19; CDR3aa: CASSPSGTTYEQYF; CDR3nt: TGTGCCAGTAGTCCGAGCGGGACAACCTACGAGCAGTACTTC
j_gene: TRBJ2-3; d_gene: NA; abundance: few; v_gene: TRBV6-5; CDR3aa: CASTKRRGVSDTQYF; CDR3nt: TGTGCCAGCACCAAAAGACGCGGGGTTTCAGATACGCAGTATTTT
j_gene: TRBJ2-5; d_gene: NA; abundance: NA; v_gene: TRBV18; CDR3aa: CASSEEEETQYF; CDR3nt: TGTGCCAGCTCAGAAGAGGAAGAGACCCAGTACTTC
j_gene: TRBJ2-7; d_gene: NA; abundance: few; v_gene: TRBV5-6; CDR3aa: CASSLRAYEQYF; CDR3nt: TGTGCCAGCAGCTTGCGTGCCTACGAGCAGTACTTC
j_gene: TRBJ2-1; d_gene: NA; abundance: many; v_gene: TRBV19; CDR3aa: CASSIFQVGSYNEQFF; CDR3nt: TGTGCCAGTAGTATTTTCCAGGTCGGCTCCTACAATGAGCAGTTCTTC
j_gene: TRBJ2-7; d_gene: TRBD1; abundance: few; v_gene: TRBV6-5; CDR3aa: CASSYSDRVYEQYF; CDR3nt: TGTGCCAGCAGTTACTCGGACAGGGTCTACGAGCAGTACTTC